The rows below give T cell receptor beta chains drawn from one sample of a study of cytomegalovirus exposure and HLA in healthy donors. Libraries were prepared by immunoSEQ multiplex PCR; TCRdb keeps only in-frame clonotypes and omits some of them. Here the sample table reports 75,000 to 95,000 clones. Sequenced: PBMCs. These receptors were obtained from a woman in her sixties in good health and CMV-seronegative. Each CDR3 is given with its conserved first and last residue. D genes are given only for firm matches.

d_gene	v_gene	j_gene	len	CDR3aa	CDR3nt
NA	TRBV7-8	TRBJ2-7	14	CASSLGGLLYEQYF	TGTGCCAGCAGCTTAGGAGGGTTATTATACGAGCAGTACTTC
NA	TRBV28	TRBJ2-3	15	CASSHLWEAGDTQYF	TGTGCCAGCAGCCACCTATGGGAAGCGGGAGATACGCAGTATTTT
TRBD1	TRBV6-5	TRBJ1-5	15	CASSQRQGANQPQHF	TGTGCCAGCAGTCAACGACAGGGGGCCAATCAGCCCCAGCATTTT
NA	TRBV5-1	TRBJ2-2	15	CASSLVSGNTGELFF	TGCGCCAGCAGCTTGGTTAGCGGGAACACCGGGGAGCTGTTTTTT
TRBD2	TRBV5-6	TRBJ2-3	15	CASKPRLAREDTQYF	TGTGCCAGCAAACCTAGACTAGCGCGGGAAGATACGCAGTATTTT
NA	TRBV5-1	TRBJ2-1	12	CASSYGLNEQFF	TGCGCCAGCAGCTATGGGCTAAATGAGCAGTTCTTC
TRBD1	TRBV5-1	TRBJ2-1	16	CASSLWTGGAGNEQFF	TGCGCCAGCAGCTTGTGGACAGGGGGCGCAGGCAATGAGCAGTTCTTC
TRBD2	TRBV11-3	TRBJ2-2	17	CASSPRRGGPNTGELFF	TGTGCCAGCAGCCCTAGACGGGGGGGGCCGAACACCGGGGAGCTGTTTTTT
TRBD1	TRBV2	TRBJ2-7	15	CASSATGTGVYEQYF	TGTGCCAGCAGTGCAACCGGGACAGGTGTCTACGAGCAGTACTTC
NA	TRBV7-9	TRBJ2-7	14	CASSKAGTLDEQYF	TGTGCCAGCAGCAAAGCCGGGACTCTGGACGAGCAGTACTTC
NA	TRBV6-6	TRBJ2-3	15	CASRLRGGAGDTQYF	TGTGCCAGCCGTCTAAGGGGGGGCGCGGGAGATACGCAGTATTTT
TRBD1	TRBV15	TRBJ2-2	14	CATSKGQGTGELFF	TGTGCCACCAGCAAAGGACAGGGGACCGGGGAGCTGTTTTTT
NA	TRBV28	TRBJ2-6	15	CASSLRGSGANVLTF	TGTGCCAGCAGTTTACGAGGCTCTGGGGCCAACGTCCTGACTTTC
TRBD1	TRBV11-2	TRBJ1-4	15	CASSSKGQANEKLFF	TGTGCCAGCAGCTCAAAGGGACAGGCTAATGAAAAACTGTTTTTT
TRBD1	TRBV28	TRBJ1-5	13	CAILGQGNQPQHF	TGTGCCATCCTGGGACAGGGGAATCAGCCCCAGCATTTT
TRBD1	TRBV5-8	TRBJ2-1	15	CASSFGTGESDEQFF	TGTGCCAGCAGCTTTGGGACAGGGGAATCGGATGAGCAGTTCTTC
TRBD2	TRBV9	TRBJ2-5	16	CASSVGSGRAIETQYF	TGTGCCAGCAGCGTAGGGAGCGGGAGGGCCATTGAGACCCAGTACTTC
NA	TRBV6-1	TRBJ2-3	17	CASSEAPGGGNTDTQYF	TGTGCCAGCAGTGAAGCGCCGGGGGGCGGAAACACAGATACGCAGTATTTT
NA	TRBV28	TRBJ2-7	13	CASTSRVTYEQYF	TGTGCCAGCACCTCGAGGGTAACCTACGAGCAGTACTTC
NA	TRBV20-1	TRBJ2-1	10	CSARLSEQFF	TGCAGTGCTCGACTCTCTGAGCAGTTCTTC
NA	TRBV9	TRBJ2-3	14	CASSVGLAPDTQYF	TGTGCCAGCAGCGTAGGCCTAGCGCCAGATACGCAGTATTTT
NA	TRBV28	TRBJ1-2	12	CASSAANYGYTF	TGTGCCAGCAGTGCGGCTAACTATGGCTACACCTTC
TRBD1	TRBV7-6	TRBJ2-7	14	CASSLEGQGGEQYF	TGTGCCAGCAGCTTAGAGGGACAGGGGGGTGAGCAGTACTTC
NA	TRBV2	TRBJ2-3	13	CARAAEGRDTQYF	TGTGCCAGGGCCGCCGAAGGGAGAGATACGCAGTATTTT
TRBD2	TRBV9	TRBJ2-1	17	CASSVGGTSGIYNEQFF	TGTGCCAGCAGCGTTGGGGGGACTAGCGGGATTTACAATGAGCAGTTCTTC
NA	TRBV9	TRBJ2-2	16	CASSAPGHSNTGELFF	TGTGCCAGCAGCGCACCGGGACATTCGAACACCGGGGAGCTGTTTTTT
NA	TRBV18	TRBJ1-3	17	CASSPRTRGQTGNTIYF	TGTGCCAGCTCACCAAGGACGAGAGGGCAGACTGGAAACACCATATATTTT
NA	TRBV19	TRBJ2-1	12	CASSIVENEQFF	TGTGCCAGTAGTATAGTTGAGAATGAGCAGTTCTTC
TRBD1	TRBV11-3	TRBJ2-7	13	CASSLDRDYEQYF	TGTGCCAGCAGCTTGGACAGGGATTACGAGCAGTACTTC
NA	TRBV27	TRBJ2-7	14	CASSDLDRLSEQYF	TGTGCCAGCAGTGATCTAGACAGATTGAGCGAGCAGTACTTC
NA	TRBV5-1	TRBJ2-7	12	CASSAAGVEQYF	TGCGCCAGCAGCGCCGCAGGGGTCGAGCAGTACTTC
NA	TRBV30	TRBJ1-5	13	CAWSVQGTQPQHF	TGTGCCTGGAGTGTACAGGGTACTCAGCCCCAGCATTTT
NA	TRBV30	TRBJ2-1	12	CAWSVLSNEQFF	TGTGCCTGGAGTGTACTGAGCAATGAGCAGTTCTTC
TRBD2	TRBV7-2	TRBJ2-3	16	CASSLRLASSTDTQYF	TGTGCCAGCAGCTTACGACTAGCGTCCTCCACAGATACGCAGTATTTT
TRBD1	TRBV15	TRBJ2-1	16	CATSRTGGISYNEQFF	TGTGCCACCAGCCGAACAGGGGGTATTTCCTACAATGAGCAGTTCTTC
TRBD2	TRBV29-1	TRBJ2-7	14	CSVEGLRGRGEQYF	TGCAGCGTTGAAGGCCTCCGGGGGAGGGGCGAGCAGTACTTC
NA	TRBV5-4	TRBJ2-7	15	CASRSEERNSYEQYF	TGTGCCAGCAGATCCGAAGAGAGAAACTCCTACGAGCAGTACTTC
TRBD2	TRBV27	TRBJ2-4	17	CASSLSFLAGGGNIQYF	TGTGCCAGCAGTTTATCGTTCCTAGCGGGAGGGGGCAACATTCAGTACTTC
NA	TRBV7-9	TRBJ2-7	12	CASSENRDEQYF	TGTGCCAGCAGCGAAAACAGGGACGAGCAGTACTTC
TRBD1	TRBV6-5	TRBJ1-5	15	CASGPTDRANQPQHF	TGTGCCAGCGGTCCGACAGACAGGGCTAATCAGCCCCAGCATTTT
NA	TRBV7-8	TRBJ2-7	12	CASSINYYEQYF	TGTGCCAGCAGCATAAACTACTACGAGCAGTACTTC
NA	TRBV7-9	TRBJ2-7	16	CASSPRWGEGGGEQYF	TGTGCCAGCAGTCCCCGGTGGGGGGAGGGGGGCGGCGAGCAGTACTTC
TRBD2	TRBV11-3	TRBJ2-1	16	CASSLGELAGDNEQFF	TGTGCCAGCAGCTTGGGTGAGCTAGCGGGAGATAATGAGCAGTTCTTC
TRBD2	TRBV4-3	TRBJ2-1	13	CASSPTSGIEQFF	TGCGCCAGCAGCCCGACTAGCGGGATTGAGCAGTTCTTC
TRBD2	TRBV6-6	TRBJ2-2	16	CASSYAGVGNTGELFF	TGTGCCAGCAGTTACGCGGGGGTGGGGAACACCGGGGAGCTGTTTTTT
TRBD1	TRBV19	TRBJ1-2	14	CASTQGQGARGYTF	TGTGCCAGTACCCAGGGACAGGGGGCGCGAGGCTACACCTTC
NA	TRBV6-5	TRBJ1-2	16	CASSYSSLQVNYGYTF	TGTGCCAGCAGTTACTCGAGTTTACAGGTTAACTATGGCTACACCTTC
NA	TRBV7-3	TRBJ2-1	14	CASSTGGRGNEQFF	TGTGCCAGCAGTACCGGGGGGCGGGGGAATGAGCAGTTCTTC
TRBD1	TRBV28	TRBJ2-1	14	CATKTTGPYNEQFF	TGTGCCACCAAAACGACAGGGCCCTACAATGAGCAGTTCTTC
TRBD1	TRBV6-5	TRBJ2-7	15	CASRVRDRGSYEQYF	TGTGCCAGCAGAGTAAGGGACAGGGGGTCCTACGAGCAGTACTTC
NA	TRBV6-5	TRBJ1-4	14	CASSYSSFNEKLFF	TGTGCCAGCAGTTACTCGAGTTTTAATGAAAAACTGTTTTTT
NA	TRBV6-5	TRBJ2-2	15	CASSWGHANTGELFF	TGTGCCAGCAGCTGGGGACACGCGAACACCGGGGAGCTGTTTTTT
TRBD1	TRBV5-1	TRBJ1-1	15	CASSWHRGEGTEAFF	TGCGCCAGCAGCTGGCACAGGGGTGAGGGCACTGAAGCTTTCTTT
NA	TRBV7-6	TRBJ2-6	16	CASSFDGSGGANVLTF	TGTGCCAGCAGCTTCGACGGGAGTGGTGGGGCCAACGTCCTGACTTTC
TRBD2	TRBV19	TRBJ2-1	17	CASSIVSGLAGGDEQFF	TGTGCCAGTAGTATTGTGAGTGGTCTAGCGGGGGGGGATGAGCAGTTCTTC
TRBD2	TRBV10-3	TRBJ2-1	15	CAISEGTSGSDEQFF	TGTGCCATCAGTGAGGGGACTAGCGGGAGTGACGAGCAGTTCTTC
TRBD2	TRBV7-9	TRBJ2-3	16	CASSLSGGRGTDTQYF	TGTGCCAGCAGCTTATCGGGAGGGAGAGGCACGGATACGCAGTATTTT
TRBD2	TRBV10-3	TRBJ2-3	14	CAISAWTSGDTQYF	TGTGCCATCAGTGCGTGGACTAGCGGAGATACGCAGTATTTT
NA	TRBV7-3	TRBJ2-1	15	CASTSPSLGPGEQFF	TGTGCCAGCACCTCCCCCAGCCTCGGCCCGGGTGAGCAGTTCTTC
TRBD2	TRBV9	TRBJ2-1	17	CASSVDGWTSLNNEQFF	TGTGCCAGCAGCGTAGATGGCTGGACTAGCCTTAACAATGAGCAGTTCTTC